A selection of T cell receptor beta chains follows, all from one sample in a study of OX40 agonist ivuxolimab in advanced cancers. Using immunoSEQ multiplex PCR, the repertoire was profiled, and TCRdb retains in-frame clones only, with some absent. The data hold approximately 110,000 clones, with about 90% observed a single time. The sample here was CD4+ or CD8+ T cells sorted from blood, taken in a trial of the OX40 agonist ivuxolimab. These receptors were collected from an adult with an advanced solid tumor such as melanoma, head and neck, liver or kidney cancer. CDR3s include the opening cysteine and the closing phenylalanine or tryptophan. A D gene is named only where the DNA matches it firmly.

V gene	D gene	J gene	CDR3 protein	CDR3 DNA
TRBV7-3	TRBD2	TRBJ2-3	CASSYGLVTDTQYF	TGTGCCAGCAGCTACGGACTAGTTACAGATACGCAGTATTTT
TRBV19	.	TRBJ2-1	CASSVYNEQFF	TGTGCCAGCAGTGTCTACAATGAGCAGTTCTTC
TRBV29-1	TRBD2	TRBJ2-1	CSVFRTSGINNEQFF	TGCAGCGTTTTTCGGACTAGCGGGATAAACAATGAGCAGTTCTTC
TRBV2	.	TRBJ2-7	CASKVTGYEQYF	TGTGCCAGCAAGGTGACAGGTTACGAGCAGTACTTC
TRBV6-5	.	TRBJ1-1	CASSYSGGKMNTEAFF	TGTGCCAGCAGTTACTCGGGGGGCAAGATGAACACTGAAGCTTTCTTT
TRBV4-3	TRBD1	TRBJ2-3	CASSRDRGQTDTQYF	TGCGCCAGCAGCCGGGACAGGGGGCAGACAGATACGCAGTATTTT
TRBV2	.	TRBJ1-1	CASSTTKRAEAFF	TGTGCCAGCAGCACGACAAAGAGAGCTGAAGCTTTCTTT
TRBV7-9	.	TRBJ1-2	CASSLGTDYGYTF	TGTGCCAGCAGCTTAGGGACAGACTATGGCTACACCTTC
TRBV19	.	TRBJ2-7	CASSIEQGAAGGEQYF	TGTGCCAGTAGTATAGAACAGGGGGCCGCGGGAGGCGAGCAGTACTTC
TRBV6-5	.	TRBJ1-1	CASGPPGTEAFF	TGTGCCAGCGGCCCACCGGGAACTGAAGCTTTCTTT
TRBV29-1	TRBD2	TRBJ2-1	CSGQLAGGPVGVDEQFF	TGCAGCGGACAACTAGCGGGAGGACCTGTGGGGGTGGATGAGCAGTTCTTC
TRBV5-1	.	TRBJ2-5	CASSLAQETQYF	TGCGCCAGCAGCTTGGCCCAAGAGACCCAGTACTTC
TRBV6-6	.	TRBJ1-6	CASSQALGQGSPLHF	TGTGCCAGCAGTCAAGCTCTGGGGCAAGGCTCACCCCTCCACTTT
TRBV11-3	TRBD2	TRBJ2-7	CASSSNVLAGEYEQYF	TGTGCCAGCAGCTCGAACGTACTAGCGGGAGAATACGAGCAGTACTTC